This entry lists 23 T cell receptor beta chains sequenced from one sample in a study of human T cells and chemical hapten exposure. One entry per CDR3 protein results from TCRdb running MiXCR on the RACE reads. The data hold 65,000 or so distinct CDR3 sequences, with under 7.5% observed a single time. The time point: healthy volunteer bleed at 6 weeks. Unfractionated whole blood served as the source for total RNA extraction. The sample consisted of whole blood. The source of these receptors is a female donor in good health. Some clones in this sample may be carry-over from other donors' samples.

This rearrangement joins TRBV15 to TRBJ2-5, with 12 bases that match TRBD2. Germline V lookup: CDR1 LNHNV, CDR2 YYDKDF (reference sequence). CDR3 length equals 17 residues. V shed 1 base, J shed 0 bases, and the junction held 3 bases outside the gene matches. The CDR3 here is CATSRVGTSGYQETQYF. The CDR3 bases are TGTGCCACCAGCAGAGTTGGGACTAGCGGGTACCAAGAGACCCAGTACTTC.

This clonotype showed up many times. The chain uses TRBV12-3 or TRBV12-4 and TRBJ2-4; the D gene is possibly TRBD1 (5 bases). Trimming cost V 5 bases and J 0 bases, with 8 bases left between them. The CDR3 is 14 amino acids. The CDR3: CASSGALAKNIQYF. CDR3 coding DNA: TGTGCCAGCAGTGGGGCGCTAGCCAAAAACATTCAGTACTTC.

This clonotype came up many times. The chain is built from TRBV2 and TRBJ2-1; the match to TRBD1 covers 12 bases. The germline V gene encodes CDR1 SNHLY and CDR2 FYNNEI. V was clipped by 8 bases and J by 9 bases; unmatched bases: 8. The CDR3 spans 14 residues. CDR3 sequence (DNA): TGTGCCAGCCTAAAGGGACAGGGGGCGTTTGAGCAGTTCTTC. Translated, it gives CASLKGQGAFEQFF. Full variable domain (outside the CDR3, taken from reference TRBV2 and TRBJ2-1): EPEVTQTPSHQVTQMGQEVILRCVPISNHLYFYWYRQILGQKVEFLVSFYNNEISEKSEIFDDQFSVERPDGSNFTLKIRSTKLEDSAMYFCASLKGQGAFEQFFGPGTRLTVL.

The J gene is TRBJ2-7, the V gene TRBV7-9; TRBD1 aligns across 7 bases. CDR3 length: 15 residues. The V gene's germline CDR1 is SEHNR and CDR2 FQNEAQ (reference sequence). V was clipped by 3 bases and J by 5 bases; unmatched bases: 10. CDR3 nucleotides: TGTGCCAGCAGCTTTGGACAGGCCGGCGGTGACGAGCAGTACTTC. Protein sequence: CASSFGQAGGDEQYF.

This clonotype has a count of ten or more. The genes are TRBV15 and TRBJ1-5, with D uncertain. CDR1 is LNHNV and CDR2 is YYDKDF in the germline V gene (reference sequence). The V and J ends lost 3 bases and 3 bases respectively, with 12 bases between them. The CDR3 consists of 15 residues. CDR3 residues: CATSSDLGFNQPQHF. The CDR3 DNA sequence: TGTGCCACCAGCAGTGATTTAGGCTTCAATCAGCCCCAGCATTTT. Complete variable domain (other parts from reference TRBV15 and TRBJ1-5): DAMVIQNPRYQVTQFGKPVTLSCSQTLNHNVMYWYQQKSSQAPKLLFHYYDKDFNNEADTPDNFQSRRPNTSFCFLDIRSPGLGDTAMYLCATSSDLGFNQPQHFGDGTRLSIL.

This clonotype has more than one count but fewer than ten. The chain has TRBV11-2 and TRBJ1-4; 9 bases align to TRBD1. This CDR3 spans 15 amino acids. The J segment lost 6 bases and the V segment lost 5 bases, leaving 7 bases of the junction unmatched. Germline V gene data show CDR1 as SGHAT and CDR2 as FQNNGV. The CDR3 here is CASSPGTGGYEKLFF. The CDR3 bases are TGTGCCAGCAGCCCCGGAACAGGGGGCTATGAAAAACTGTTTTTT.

There are a few counts of this clonotype. The J gene is TRBJ1-4, the V gene TRBV20-1, with a tentative D call TRBD1 (6 bases). In germline, CDR1 is DFQATT, CDR2 SNEGSKA (reference sequence). The CDR3 length is 13 residues. The V end lost 6 bases, the J end lost 5 bases, and 13 bases lay between the germline ends. CDR3 protein: CSAYREPNEKLFF. CDR3 bases: TGCAGTGCATACAGGGAGCCAAATGAAAAACTGTTTTTT.

This clonotype was detected only a few times. The rearrangement uses TRBV5-1 and TRBJ2-5, with D perhaps matching TRBD2 (5 bases). Trimming stripped 0 bases from V and 1 base from J, with 10 bases between. Germline CDR1 reads SGHRS; CDR2 reads YFSETQ. This CDR3 comprises 15 residues. The CDR3 sequence: CASSLAGDSQETQYF. The CDR3 coding sequence is TGCGCCAGCAGCTTGGCCGGGGATAGCCAAGAGACCCAGTACTTC. The full variable domain, rest sourced from reference TRBV5-1 and TRBJ2-5, is KAGVTQTPRYLIKTRGQQVTLSCSPISGHRSVSWYQQTPGQGLQFLFEYFSETQRNKGNFPGRFSGRQFSNSRSEMNVSTLELGDSALYLCASSLAGDSQETQYFGPGTRLLVL.

V gene TRBV20-1 combines with J gene TRBJ2-3, with TRBD1 matching 8 bases. The germline gives CDR1 DFQATT, CDR2 SNEGSKA (reference sequence). The CDR3 spans 16 residues. The ends lost 3 bases at V and 2 bases at J; junction bases unmatched: 10. The CDR3 bases are TGCAGTGCTAGGCAAGTCGAACAGGGGGACACAGATACGCAGTATTTT. The encoded protein is CSARQVEQGDTDTQYF.

The DNA for the CDR3 is TGCAGCGTTGTTCCAACAGGGGAGTACGAGCAGTACTTC. It specifies CSVVPTGEYEQYF. The rearrangement joins TRBV29-1 to TRBJ2-7, with 7 bases that match TRBD1. Germline CDR1 reads SQVTM; CDR2 reads ANQGSEA. The trim removed 4 bases at V and 4 bases at J, leaving 7 bases unmatched. This CDR3 has 13 amino acids.

The sample holds many counts of this clonotype. The CDR3 nucleotides are TGTGCCAGCTCCGACAGTGTCAAAGCTTTCTTT. Its protein product is CASSDSVKAFF. This sequence joins TRBV7-9 and TRBJ1-1; D may be TRBD1 (5 bases). Looked up from germline, CDR1 is SEHNR and CDR2 is FQNEAQ (reference sequence). The CDR3 is 11 residues long. V was trimmed by 8 bases and J by 9 bases, leaving 13 bases between them.

This clonotype has at least ten counts. The rearrangement joins TRBV28 to TRBJ1-1; D remains unclear. The CDR3 extends over 12 amino acids. V gave up 1 base and J gave up 4 bases, with 4 bases separating them. Per the germline V gene, CDR1 is MDHEN and CDR2 is SYDVKM. The CDR3 DNA reads as TGTGCCAGCAGTTTATCGGGCACTGAAGCTTTCTTT. Translated: CASSLSGTEAFF.

This clonotype occurred many times. The chain is built from TRBV20-1 and TRBJ2-1; D gene unclear. Germline V gives CDR1 DFQATT, CDR2 SNEGSKA (reference sequence). The CDR3 covers 16 residues. Trimming took off 0 bases at V and 0 bases at J, with 12 bases between the two ends. As DNA, the CDR3 is TGCAGTGCTAGAGATTTTGAGGTTAGCTCCTACAATGAGCAGTTCTTC. Its translation: CSARDFEVSSYNEQFF.

A few counts support this clonotype. The chain is built from TRBV24-1 and TRBJ2-5; 10 positions agree with TRBD2. Trimming took 3 bases from V and 3 from J; bases not matched to a gene: 9. Germline V gives CDR1 KGHDR, CDR2 SFDVKD. This CDR3 has 17 amino acids. This chain's CDR3 is CATSDPRAGGPEETQYF. In nucleotides, the CDR3 is TGTGCCACCAGTGATCCCCGAGCGGGAGGGCCGGAAGAGACCCAGTACTTC.

This chain links TRBV12-3 or TRBV12-4 with TRBJ1-2; the D is unclear. This CDR3 has 13 residues. Trimming removed 6 bases from V and 4 bases from J, with 12 bases in between. The CDR3 protein is CASSPSGPYGYTF. The CDR3 DNA is TGTGCCAGCAGCCCCAGTGGGCCCTATGGCTACACCTTC.

With respect to this clonotype: A clone one base away is much larger, so this may be a read error. The chain combines TRBV20-1 with TRBJ2-7; 8 bases map to TRBD2. The CDR3 is 17 amino acids. Germline assignment: CDR1 DFQATT and CDR2 SNEGSKA (reference sequence). After removal of 1 base from V and 1 base from J, the junction contained 12 bases not matched to a gene. The CDR3 nucleotides read TGCAGTGCTAGAGTTATAGGACTAGCTTCGAGTTCCTACGAGCAGTACTTC. Translated: CSARVIGLASSSYEQYF.

This clonotype showed up many times. The chain combines TRBV28 with TRBJ1-5, with D perhaps TRBD1 (5 bases). Trimming left V 6 bases short and J 1 base short, with 13 bases between. Germline CDR1 is MDHEN and CDR2 is SYDVKM. CDR3 length equals 15 residues. The CDR3 DNA reads as TGTGCCAGCAGCTCCCCGGGACGGAGCAATCAGCCCCAGCATTTT. Translation: CASSSPGRSNQPQHF.

This clonotype was seen many times. This chain uses TRBV6-2 or TRBV6-3 with TRBJ2-1; either TRBD1 or TRBD2 may fit D (5 bases each). V lost 2 bases, J lost 3 bases, and 17 bases lay in between. The CDR3 consists of 17 residues. The V gene's germline CDR1 is MNHEY and CDR2 SVGEGT. The DNA of the CDR3 is TGTGCCAGCAGTTACCCAATGGGACGGGGCAACTACAATGAGCAGTTCTTC. It specifies CASSYPMGRGNYNEQFF.

The chain recombines TRBV20-1 with TRBJ2-3; 11 nucleotides line up with TRBD2. CDR1 is DFQATT, CDR2 SNEGSKA, per germline (reference sequence). This CDR3 comprises 15 residues. The V and J ends lost 4 bases and 4 bases, in that order; junction bases with no gene match: 7. The CDR3 spells CSATVAGGSADTQYF. For the CDR3, the DNA is TGCAGTGCTACTGTAGCGGGAGGGTCGGCAGATACGCAGTATTTT.

V usage is TRBV5-1 and J usage is TRBJ2-3; 13 bases are shared with TRBD2. This CDR3 is 15 amino acids long. V dropped 5 bases and J dropped 8; count of bases not matched to a gene: 8. Germline assignment: CDR1 SGHRS and CDR2 YFSETQ. CDR3 nucleotide sequence: TGCGCCAGCAGTCCACTAGCGGGAGGGCCCAGTACGCAGTATTTT. This gives the protein CASSPLAGGPSTQYF.

Relative to its sample, this clonotype is medium-sized (0.01 to 0.1%). The genes are TRBV28 and TRBJ2-7; D gene uncertain. Trimming cost V 5 bases and J 4 bases, with 3 bases left between them. This CDR3 has 10 amino acids. The germline CDR1 and CDR2 sequences are MDHEN and SYDVKM. In nucleotides, the CDR3 is TGTGCCAGCAGTCATTACGAGCAGTACTTC. It is translated as CASSHYEQYF.

This clonotype was observed many times. The chain couples TRBV28 to TRBJ2-7; 10 bases fit TRBD1. This CDR3 contains 15 residues. Trimming cost V 4 bases and J 0 bases; bases outside gene matches: 3. In germline, CDR1 is MDHEN, CDR2 SYDVKM. The DNA for the CDR3 is TGTGCCAGCAGTTCGTGGACAGGGGGCTCCTACGAGCAGTACTTC. Residues: CASSSWTGGSYEQYF.

With regard to this clonotype: A much larger clone sits a single nucleotide away, making a read error possible. The genes are TRBV6-1 and TRBJ2-7; D call uncertain. The CDR3 is made up of 13 amino acids. The ends were cut back, 8 bases at V and 1 base at J, with 12 bases in the middle. Germline CDR1 reads MNHNS; CDR2 reads SASEGT. CDR3 DNA sequence: TGTGCCAGCTATATAGAGGTTTCCTACGAGCAGTACTTC. Translated, it gives CASYIEVSYEQYF.